One and the same sample provided the 8 T cell receptor beta chains below, sequenced in a study of beta chain features in type 1 diabetes. Sequenced material consisted of expressed TCRB transcripts (all of the isolated RNA was reverse transcribed). The protocol was immunoSEQ multiplex PCR, while the TCRdb copy is restricted to in-frame clones and leaves out a portion. Of approximately 90,000 clones in the sample, roughly 30% were seen once. Sequenced: stem cell memory CD4+ T cells from blood. The origin of the receptors is a woman under 30 in good health.

This clone showed up just a few times. The chain couples TRBV30 to TRBJ2-2; 13 bases map to TRBD2. Trimming cost V 5 bases and J 7 bases; bases outside gene matches: 10. The CDR3 runs 16 residues. Germline V gene data show CDR1 as GTSNPN and CDR2 as SVGIG (reference sequence). The CDR3 DNA is TGTGCCTGGCTACTAGCGGGAGGGCCCTCCAACGGGGAGCTGTTTTTT. It yields the protein CAWLLAGGPSNGELFF.

This clone was detected only a few times. V is TRBV18 and J is TRBJ2-3; 9 bases are shared with TRBD2. Germline CDR1 reads KGHSH; CDR2 reads LQKENI. J was trimmed by 2 bases and V by 5 bases; bases with no gene match: 8. The CDR3 totals 16 residues. This chain's CDR3 is CASSSSSGVLTDTQYF. Here the CDR3 DNA reads TGTGCCAGCTCATCGTCTAGCGGGGTGCTCACAGATACGCAGTATTTT.

This clone came up a few times. This rearrangement joins TRBV5-1 to TRBJ1-3; a weak D match, TRBD1 (5 bases). This CDR3 has 18 amino acids. Germline loops: CDR1 SGHRS, CDR2 YFSETQ. V was cut by 4 bases and J by 0 bases, with 20 bases left in between. CDR3 nucleotides: TGCGCCAGCAGCCCCTATGAGGCAGGGCGGATCTCTGGAAACACCATATATTTT. The encoded protein is CASSPYEAGRISGNTIYF.

In its sample, this clone was seen a few times. At one of its ends the junction is not consistent with the germline gene, which may arise from a read error. The rearrangement joins TRBV30 to TRBJ1-3, with a weak D call TRBD1 (5 bases). The V gene's germline CDR1 is GTSNPN and CDR2 SVGIG (reference sequence). The CDR3 spans 8 residues. The CDR3 region is CAWSPGWF. CDR3 DNA: TGTGCCTGGAGTCCAGGGTGGTTT.

The CDR3 region has the DNA TGTGCCAGCACCTACCCGGGACAGCCCGGTACTCAGTACTTC. Translation gives CASTYPGQPGTQYF. The chain joins TRBV5-6 to TRBJ2-4; the match to TRBD1 covers 7 bases. CDR3 length: 14 amino acids. V lost 6 bases to trimming and J lost 12 bases; unmatched junction nucleotides: 15. Germline loops: CDR1 SGHDT, CDR2 YYEEEE.

This chain connects TRBV18 to TRBJ2-7; 9 bases are a match to TRBD1. V lost 6 bases, J lost 2 bases, and 5 bases stayed unmatched. Germline CDR1 reads KGHSH; CDR2 reads LQKENI. The CDR3 runs to 14 residues. DNA of the CDR3: TGTGCCAGCTCTGCCGGGACAGGGACCTACGAGCAGTACTTC. Translated, it gives CASSAGTGTYEQYF.

This sequence joins TRBV11-3 and TRBJ1-1, with TRBD1 matching 7 bases. Looked up from germline, CDR1 is SGHNT and CDR2 is YENEEA. After removal of 5 bases from V and 0 bases from J, the junction contained 3 bases not matched to a gene. The CDR3 sequence is 14 residues long. The CDR3 DNA sequence: TGTGCCAGCAGCCGGGACAGCATGAACACTGAAGCTTTCTTT. This gives the protein CASSRDSMNTEAFF.

The chain joins TRBV5-5 to TRBJ2-5; D is ambiguous. The germline gives CDR1 SGHKS, CDR2 YYEKEE (reference sequence). The CDR3 totals 11 residues. V was cut by 4 bases and J by 2 bases, with 3 bases left in between. CDR3 nucleotide sequence: TGTGCCAGCAGCCAGCAAGAGACCCAGTACTTC. Its protein product is CASSQQETQYF.